This T cell receptor beta chain was found in a study of T cells in women clearing cervical HPV infection. TCRdb's table, derived via immunoSEQ multiplex PCR, lists solely in-frame clones and lacks some. The sample table sets out some 30,000 clones. Study results and limitations: CIN3+ cases had significantly higher TCR repertoire richness than controls, but evenness did not differ.

Between the trimmed V and J ends, which lost 0 bases and 9 bases, there was a span of 15 bases. Germline lookup yields CDR1 SGHDN and CDR2 FVKESK. The CDR3 totals 15 residues. Note on this clone: Its antigen is currently unknown. The CDR3 extends 3 residues past the end of the read, so its final part is completed from the germline J gene.

Sequenced: blood buffy coat. This chain connects TRBV14 to TRBJ2-1; D gene uncertain. This receptor was identified in a woman between 18 and 70 years old with a cervical HPV16 infection that either progressed to CIN3+ or cleared (not recorded which). The sequenced CDR3 bases are TGTGCCAGCAGCCAAGAAGTCCGTTCCCTCGGTGAG. Translating gives CASSQEVRSLGE. The full CDR3 reads CASSQEVRSLGEQFF.